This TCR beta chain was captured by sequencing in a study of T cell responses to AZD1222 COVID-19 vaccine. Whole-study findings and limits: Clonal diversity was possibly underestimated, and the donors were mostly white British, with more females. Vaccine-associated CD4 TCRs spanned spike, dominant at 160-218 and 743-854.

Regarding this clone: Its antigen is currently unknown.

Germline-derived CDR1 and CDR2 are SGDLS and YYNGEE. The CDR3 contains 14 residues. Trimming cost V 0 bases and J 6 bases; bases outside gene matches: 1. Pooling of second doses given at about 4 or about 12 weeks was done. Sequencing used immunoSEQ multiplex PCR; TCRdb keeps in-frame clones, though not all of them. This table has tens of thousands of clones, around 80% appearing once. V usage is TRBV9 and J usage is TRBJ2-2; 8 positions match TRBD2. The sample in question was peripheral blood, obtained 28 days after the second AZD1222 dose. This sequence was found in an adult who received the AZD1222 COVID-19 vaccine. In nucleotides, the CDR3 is TGTGCCAGCAGCGTAGCGGGAGGGGCCGGGGAGCTGTTTTTT. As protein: CASSVAGGAGELFF.